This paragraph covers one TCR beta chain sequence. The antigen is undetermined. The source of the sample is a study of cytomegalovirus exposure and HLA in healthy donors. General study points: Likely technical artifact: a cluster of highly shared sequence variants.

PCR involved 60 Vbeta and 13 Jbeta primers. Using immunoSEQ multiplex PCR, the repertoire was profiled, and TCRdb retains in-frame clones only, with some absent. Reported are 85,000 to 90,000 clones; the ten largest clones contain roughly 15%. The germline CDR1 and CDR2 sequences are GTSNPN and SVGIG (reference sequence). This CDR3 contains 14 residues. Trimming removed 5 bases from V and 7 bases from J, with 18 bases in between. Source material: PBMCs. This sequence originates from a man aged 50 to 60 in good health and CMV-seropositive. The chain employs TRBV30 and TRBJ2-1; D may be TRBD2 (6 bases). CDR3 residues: CAWGLGAGLNEQFF. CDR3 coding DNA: TGTGCCTGGGGTCTCGGGGCGGGGTTAAATGAGCAGTTCTTC.